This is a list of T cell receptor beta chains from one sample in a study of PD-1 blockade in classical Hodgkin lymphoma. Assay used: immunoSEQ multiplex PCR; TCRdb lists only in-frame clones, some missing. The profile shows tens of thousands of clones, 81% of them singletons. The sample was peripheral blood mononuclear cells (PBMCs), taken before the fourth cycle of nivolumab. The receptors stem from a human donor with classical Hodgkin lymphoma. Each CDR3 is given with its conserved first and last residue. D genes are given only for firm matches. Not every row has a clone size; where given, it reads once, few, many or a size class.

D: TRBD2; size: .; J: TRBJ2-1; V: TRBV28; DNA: TGTGCCAGCAGTTTGACGGGAGGTTACCCCTACAATGAGCAGTTCTTC; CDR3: CASSLTGGYPYNEQFF
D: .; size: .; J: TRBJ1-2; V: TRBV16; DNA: TGTGCCAGCAGCCTATGGGGGTATTATGGCTACACCTTC; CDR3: CASSLWGYYGYTF
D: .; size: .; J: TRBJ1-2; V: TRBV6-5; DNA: TGTGCCAGCAGTTACTTTGGCAGGGAAAAAGGCTACACCTTC; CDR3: CASSYFGREKGYTF
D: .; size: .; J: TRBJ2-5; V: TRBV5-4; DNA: TGTGCCAGCAGCTTGAGGGAACCCGCAGAGACCCAGTACTTC; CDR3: CASSLREPAETQYF
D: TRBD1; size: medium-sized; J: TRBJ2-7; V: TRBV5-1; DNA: TGCGCCAGCAGCTGGGGACAGGGAGGAATCGAGCAGTACTTC; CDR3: CASSWGQGGIEQYF
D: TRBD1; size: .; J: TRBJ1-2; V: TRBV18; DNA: TGTGCCAGCTCCCGTGACAGGGCTAACTATGGCTACACCTTC; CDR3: CASSRDRANYGYTF
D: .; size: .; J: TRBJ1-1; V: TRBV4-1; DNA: TGCGCCAGCAGCCAAGAGGGGGGGGGCGCTGAAGCTTTCTTT; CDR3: CASSQEGGGAEAFF
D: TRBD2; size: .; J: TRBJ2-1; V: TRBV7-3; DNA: TGTGCCAGCAGCCCGTCTAGCGGGAGGTTGCGGGAGCAGTTCTTC; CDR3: CASSPSSGRLREQFF
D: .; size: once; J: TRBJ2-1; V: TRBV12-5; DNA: TGTGCTAGTGGTTTGGTACGTGGGGGGGGCGATGAGCAGTTCTTC; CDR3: CASGLVRGGGDEQFF
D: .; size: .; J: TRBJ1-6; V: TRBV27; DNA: TGTGCCAGCAGGGGGGGCGGCAGGGTCTATTCACCCCTCCACTTT; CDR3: CASRGGGRVYSPLHF
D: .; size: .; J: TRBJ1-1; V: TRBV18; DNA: TGTGCCAGCTTACAGGGAGCCCCTGGGGCGAACACTGAAGCTTTCTTT; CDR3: CASLQGAPGANTEAFF
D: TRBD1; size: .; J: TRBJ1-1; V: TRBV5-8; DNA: TGTGCCAGCAGCTTCGGGACAGGGAGAGTAACTGAAGCTTTCTTT; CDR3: CASSFGTGRVTEAFF
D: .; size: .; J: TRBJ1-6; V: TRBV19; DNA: TGTGCCAGTAGTATCAGACAGTATAATTCACCCCTCCACTTT; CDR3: CASSIRQYNSPLHF
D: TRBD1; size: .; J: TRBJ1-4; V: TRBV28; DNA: TGTGCCAGCAGTCTTCGGACAGGGGTGAATGAAAAACTGTTTTTT; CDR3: CASSLRTGVNEKLFF
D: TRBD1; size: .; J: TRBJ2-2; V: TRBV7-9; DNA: TGTGCCAGCAGCCCCCGAGGGACAGAAACCGGGGAGCTGTTTTTT; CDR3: CASSPRGTETGELFF
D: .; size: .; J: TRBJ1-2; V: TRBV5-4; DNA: TGTGCCAGCAGCTTGGACGGGCAAGGCTACACCTTC; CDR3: CASSLDGQGYTF
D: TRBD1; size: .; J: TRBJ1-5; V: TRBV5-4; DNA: TGTGCCAGCAGCTCACAGGGGGACAATCAGCCCCAGCATTTT; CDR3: CASSSQGDNQPQHF
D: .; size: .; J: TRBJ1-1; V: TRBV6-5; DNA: TGTGCCAGCAGTTACTCGAGGGTAACTGAAGCTTTCTTT; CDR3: CASSYSRVTEAFF
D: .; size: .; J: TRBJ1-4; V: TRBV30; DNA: TGTGCCTGGCGCCGAGGGGGTGAAAAACTGTTTTTT; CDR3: CAWRRGGEKLFF
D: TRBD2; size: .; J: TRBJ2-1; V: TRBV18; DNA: TGTGCCAGCTCACCACAAAGCCTAGCGGGGAACGATGAGCAGTTCTTC; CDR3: CASSPQSLAGNDEQFF
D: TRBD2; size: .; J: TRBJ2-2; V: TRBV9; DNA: TGTGCCAGCAGCGTAGAGGGACTAGCGGGAGGGCCCCTGTTTTTT; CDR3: CASSVEGLAGGPLFF
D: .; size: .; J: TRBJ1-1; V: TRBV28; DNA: TGTGCCAGCAGGATAAGGGGCGGTTTGAACACTGAAGCTTTCTTT; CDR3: CASRIRGGLNTEAFF
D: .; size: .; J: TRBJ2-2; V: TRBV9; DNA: TGTGCCAGCATGGAGGGTGGCACCGGGGAGCTGTTTTTT; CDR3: CASMEGGTGELFF
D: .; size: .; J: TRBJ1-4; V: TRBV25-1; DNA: TGTGCCAGCAGACAGGCCCATGAAAAACTGTTTTTT; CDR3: CASRQAHEKLFF
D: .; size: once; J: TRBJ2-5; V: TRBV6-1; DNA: TGTGCCAGCGGCCCCAGGGGACTAGAGACCCAGTACTTC; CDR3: CASGPRGLETQYF
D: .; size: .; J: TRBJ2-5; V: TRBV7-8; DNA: TGTGCCAGCGGCCTTGGGGGGCAAGAGACCCAGTACTTC; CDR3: CASGLGGQETQYF
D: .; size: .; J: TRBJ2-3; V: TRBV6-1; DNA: TGTGCCAGCAGCCGGACAGCGAGCACAGATACGCAGTATTTT; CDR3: CASSRTASTDTQYF
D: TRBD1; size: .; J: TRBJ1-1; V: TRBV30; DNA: TGTGCCTGGGGCCGACAGGGATTAGCTGAAGCTTTCTTT; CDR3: CAWGRQGLAEAFF
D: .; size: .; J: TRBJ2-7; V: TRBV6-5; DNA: TGTGCCAGCAGTTTTGGGGGAGGCTCCTACGAGCAGTACTTC; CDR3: CASSFGGGSYEQYF
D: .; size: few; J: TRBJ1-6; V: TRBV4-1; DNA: TGCGCCAGCAGCCAAGGACCGCGGGGGGCGGACATTGGTTCACCCCTCCACTTT; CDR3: CASSQGPRGADIGSPLHF
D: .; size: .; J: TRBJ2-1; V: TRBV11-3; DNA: TGTGCCAGCAGCTTATGGCGAAATGAGCAGTTCTTC; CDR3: CASSLWRNEQFF
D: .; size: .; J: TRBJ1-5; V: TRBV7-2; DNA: TGTGCCAGCAGCCTACTGACTGGGCTAAATCAGCCCCAGCATTTT; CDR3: CASSLLTGLNQPQHF
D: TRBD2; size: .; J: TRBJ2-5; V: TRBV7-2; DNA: TGTGCCAGCAGCCGGATGGCGGGAGTGGTGACCCAGTACTTC; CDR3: CASSRMAGVVTQYF
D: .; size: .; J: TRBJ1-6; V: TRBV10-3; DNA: TGTGCCATCAGTGAGTTTAAAGATTCACCCCTCCACTTT; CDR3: CAISEFKDSPLHF
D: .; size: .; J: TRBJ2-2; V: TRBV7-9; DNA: TGTGCCAGCAGCGCACTAGCTTCCACCGGGGAGCTGTTTTTT; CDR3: CASSALASTGELFF
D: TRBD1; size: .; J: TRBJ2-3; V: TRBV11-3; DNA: TGTGCCAGCAGCCCCCAAGGACAGGGAGATACGCAGTATTTT; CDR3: CASSPQGQGDTQYF
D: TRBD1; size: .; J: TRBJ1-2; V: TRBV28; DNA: TGTGCCAGCAGTCCTGGGACAGGCTTGGATGGCTACACCTTC; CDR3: CASSPGTGLDGYTF
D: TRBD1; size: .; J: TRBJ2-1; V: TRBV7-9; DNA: TGTGCCAGCAGCTTAGGGACAGGGGGCAAAGGTGAGCAGTTCTTC; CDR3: CASSLGTGGKGEQFF
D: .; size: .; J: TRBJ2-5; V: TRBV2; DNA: TGTGCCTTACTCCTAAGCGGACAAGAGACCCAGTACTTC; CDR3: CALLLSGQETQYF
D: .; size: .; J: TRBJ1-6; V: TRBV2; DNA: TGTGCCAGCGGGCCCGGGGTTCCTAATTCACCCCTCCACTTT; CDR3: CASGPGVPNSPLHF